A single T cell receptor (beta chain) is shown here with its context. What antigen it recognizes has not been identified. No per-base quality is available; no much larger clone lies one base away. The library was built by means of the immunoSEQ multiplex PCR assay. What TCRdb holds here is the immuneACCESS table cut down to in-frame rearrangements. Part of the clones is not present; checked against another copy, under half of the missing clones reflect an unresolved V gene, and the others are unexplained. Within this sample are 75,000 to 95,000 clones, with roughly 94% of them counted one time only. 0.25% of the sample comes from the top ten. The data were obtained in a study of technical replicates of blood from several donors (dated by TCRdb to the late 2010s). Based on the germline V gene, the CDR1 and CDR2 sequences are SGDLS and YYNGEE. Inclusive of the bounding cysteine and phenylalanine, the CDR3 is 14 residues long. CDR3 DNA only is kept here, 42 bases in frame from base 1. V loses 2 bases at its end and J loses 2 bases; junction bases beyond the gene matches: 3.

Input material: T cells isolated from PBMCs. This TCR was sampled from a human donor in good health. The rearrangement combines TRBV9 with TRBJ2-7; 8 central nucleotides agree with TRBD1. The DNA sequence reads TGTGCCAGCAGCGTTACAGGGGGTGCCTACGAGCAGTACTTC. Its protein product is CASSVTGGAYEQYF.